The rows below give T cell receptor beta chains drawn from one sample of a study of blood T cell repertoires in COVID-19. Sequencing was performed with immunoSEQ multiplex PCR; in TCRdb, only in-frame clones are kept and a portion is missing. Of some 190,000 clones in the sample, roughly three quarters were seen once. The sequencing input was PBMCs or T cells enriched from blood (not recorded which). Receptors were obtained from a man aged 55 to 69 who had been exposed to COVID-19. CDR3s include the opening cysteine and the closing phenylalanine or tryptophan.

cdr3_aa: CASSDGGADTGELFF; j_call: TRBJ2-2; v_call: TRBV6-4
cdr3_aa: CASSRQGRAYEQYF; j_call: TRBJ2-7; v_call: TRBV19
cdr3_aa: CASSYNRGRTEAFF; j_call: TRBJ1-1; v_call: TRBV7-2
cdr3_aa: CATREGPYEQYF; j_call: TRBJ2-7; v_call: TRBV15
cdr3_aa: CASSWGEPDTQYF; j_call: TRBJ2-3; v_call: TRBV7-3
cdr3_aa: CASYLVSHDEQFF; j_call: TRBJ2-1; v_call: TRBV2
cdr3_aa: CASSLVGGRQETQYF; j_call: TRBJ2-5; v_call: TRBV5-6
cdr3_aa: CASSVVISAGGYTF; j_call: TRBJ1-2; v_call: TRBV2
cdr3_aa: CASSQDSGTHINLYEQYF; j_call: TRBJ2-7; v_call: TRBV4-3
cdr3_aa: CASSHTGGNTEAFF; j_call: TRBJ1-1; v_call: TRBV5-1
cdr3_aa: CASSGRTSGIDYEQYF; j_call: TRBJ2-7; v_call: TRBV6-1
cdr3_aa: CASSLTGRGTYNEQFF; j_call: TRBJ2-1; v_call: TRBV7-3
cdr3_aa: CASSQETSGSYNEQFF; j_call: TRBJ2-1; v_call: TRBV4-1
cdr3_aa: CASSLAKGTGLNTGELFF; j_call: TRBJ2-2; v_call: TRBV7-2
cdr3_aa: CASRDRERNGYTF; j_call: TRBJ1-2; v_call: TRBV6-5
cdr3_aa: CASSLEGGREEGRNQPQHF; j_call: TRBJ1-5; v_call: TRBV5-6
cdr3_aa: CASSPQGPMIGYF; j_call: TRBJ2-3; v_call: TRBV5-6
cdr3_aa: CASSGSSYEQYF; j_call: TRBJ2-7; v_call: TRBV5-1
cdr3_aa: CAIRGTSGEGGNEQFF; j_call: TRBJ2-1; v_call: TRBV10-3
cdr3_aa: CASSPRTSGIGEQFF; j_call: TRBJ2-1; v_call: TRBV14
cdr3_aa: CASRGLAGDGTQYF; j_call: TRBJ2-5; v_call: TRBV11-2
cdr3_aa: CASSFKTSSPLHF; j_call: TRBJ1-6; v_call: TRBV12-3/TRBV12-4
cdr3_aa: CASLGGTASNYGYTF; j_call: TRBJ1-2; v_call: TRBV25-1
cdr3_aa: CASSLQQGNDEQYF; j_call: TRBJ2-7; v_call: TRBV18
cdr3_aa: CASSLWILDREVTDTIYF; j_call: TRBJ1-3; v_call: TRBV28
cdr3_aa: CASSPGPGGLNEQYF; j_call: TRBJ2-7; v_call: TRBV27
cdr3_aa: CASSLIRRPGAISSYEQYF; j_call: TRBJ2-7; v_call: TRBV7-3
cdr3_aa: CASSFDSPGDRFRDEQFF; j_call: TRBJ2-1; v_call: TRBV5-1
cdr3_aa: CASSLDWGLTSGLSYEQYF; j_call: TRBJ2-7; v_call: TRBV5-6
cdr3_aa: CASSPGQNTEAFF; j_call: TRBJ1-1; v_call: TRBV18
cdr3_aa: CASSGDRGYGYTF; j_call: TRBJ1-2; v_call: TRBV19
cdr3_aa: CASSSHTPAGTDTQYF; j_call: TRBJ2-3; v_call: TRBV5-1
cdr3_aa: CASSPPAGTEAFF; j_call: TRBJ1-1; v_call: TRBV28
cdr3_aa: CASSLGLPSGYTF; j_call: TRBJ1-2; v_call: TRBV7-9
cdr3_aa: CASSEAGTNQPQHF; j_call: TRBJ1-5; v_call: TRBV10-2
cdr3_aa: CASTGGNSNQPQHF; j_call: TRBJ1-5; v_call: TRBV19
cdr3_aa: CAAPAGTSGSTDTQYF; j_call: TRBJ2-3; v_call: TRBV30
cdr3_aa: CASSYIGQDLSGYTF; j_call: TRBJ1-2; v_call: TRBV6-5
cdr3_aa: CASSLEVRGSRSEQFF; j_call: TRBJ2-1; v_call: TRBV7-9
cdr3_aa: CASSLGGGLGGDEQFF; j_call: TRBJ2-1; v_call: TRBV11-3
cdr3_aa: CASSLSSGGGELFF; j_call: TRBJ2-2; v_call: TRBV5-1
cdr3_aa: CASSPWTNLMKTQYF; j_call: TRBJ2-5; v_call: TRBV7-2
cdr3_aa: CASSLSRSYEQYF; j_call: TRBJ2-7; v_call: TRBV27
cdr3_aa: CASSLLAGYTQYF; j_call: TRBJ2-3; v_call: TRBV3-1/TRBV3-2
cdr3_aa: CASSYRTGVNYGYTF; j_call: TRBJ1-2; v_call: TRBV5-6
cdr3_aa: CASSWDRGNYGYTF; j_call: TRBJ1-2; v_call: TRBV5-5
cdr3_aa: CASSFGLPQIYEQYF; j_call: TRBJ2-7; v_call: TRBV7-2
cdr3_aa: CASSPTSGSPYEQYF; j_call: TRBJ2-7; v_call: TRBV5-4
cdr3_aa: CASRYGQTTSGANVLTF; j_call: TRBJ2-6; v_call: TRBV5-1
cdr3_aa: CASSLKGQGGNTGELFF; j_call: TRBJ2-2; v_call: TRBV7-3
cdr3_aa: CASSIGAPNEQFF; j_call: TRBJ2-1; v_call: TRBV19
cdr3_aa: CSVEGLGQAKNIQYF; j_call: TRBJ2-4; v_call: TRBV29-1
cdr3_aa: CASSERERYEQYF; j_call: TRBJ2-7; v_call: TRBV3-1/TRBV3-2
cdr3_aa: CASSRWTGDPDYNEQFF; j_call: TRBJ2-1; v_call: TRBV5-1
cdr3_aa: CASSLGGGGPFYEQYF; j_call: TRBJ2-7; v_call: TRBV11-3
cdr3_aa: CASSDSGQAETQYF; j_call: TRBJ2-5; v_call: TRBV25-1
cdr3_aa: CASRGAMNTEAFF; j_call: TRBJ1-1; v_call: TRBV27
cdr3_aa: CASSLTGTSDYEQYF; j_call: TRBJ2-7; v_call: TRBV11-1
cdr3_aa: CASSIDSGVQPQHF; j_call: TRBJ1-5; v_call: TRBV19
cdr3_aa: CASSLRGSFETQYF; j_call: TRBJ2-5; v_call: TRBV28